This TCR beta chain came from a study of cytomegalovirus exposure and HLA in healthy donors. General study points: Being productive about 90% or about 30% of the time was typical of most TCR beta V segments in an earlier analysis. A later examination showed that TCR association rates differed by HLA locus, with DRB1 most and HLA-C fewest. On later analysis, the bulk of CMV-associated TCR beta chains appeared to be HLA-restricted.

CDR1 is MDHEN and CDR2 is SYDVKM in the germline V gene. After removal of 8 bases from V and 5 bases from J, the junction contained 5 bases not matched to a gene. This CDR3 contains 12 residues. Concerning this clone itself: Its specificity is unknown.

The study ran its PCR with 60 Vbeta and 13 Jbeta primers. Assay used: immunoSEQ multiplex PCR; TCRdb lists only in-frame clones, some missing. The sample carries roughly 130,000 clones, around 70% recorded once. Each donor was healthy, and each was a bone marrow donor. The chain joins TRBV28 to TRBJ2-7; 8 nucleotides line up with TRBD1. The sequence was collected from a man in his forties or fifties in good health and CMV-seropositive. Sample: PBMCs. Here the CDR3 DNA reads TGTGCCAGCTCGGACAGGGCGAACGAGCAGTACTTC. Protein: CASSDRANEQYF.